This T cell receptor (beta chain) emerged from a study of cytomegalovirus exposure and HLA in healthy donors. Study-wide results and caveats: Cytomegalovirus status was reportedly diagnosed by the classifier with high sensitivity and specificity.

The method was immunoSEQ multiplex PCR; TCRdb's version includes in-frame clones alone and lacks a portion of them. Of 150,000 to 200,000 clones listed, about 79% are singletons. For this clone: Its antigen is not known.

Sequenced input: PBMCs. This TCR derives from a woman younger than 45 in good health and CMV-seropositive.

The CDR3 DNA follows: TGTGCCAGCAGACATACAGGGGGAGAGACCCAGTACTTC. It yields the protein CASRHTGGETQYF. The chain recombines TRBV7-9 with TRBJ2-5, with 8 bases aligning to TRBD1. This CDR3 comprises 13 residues. With V trimmed by 6 bases and J by 4 bases, 4 bases remained unmatched. CDR1 and CDR2 from the germline V gene are SEHNR and FQNEAQ (reference sequence).